A single sample gave rise to the 19 T cell receptor beta chains below, sequenced in a study of cytomegalovirus exposure and HLA in healthy donors. With 60 Vbeta and 13 Jbeta primers, the PCR was carried out. Clones were read by immunoSEQ multiplex PCR, and TCRdb kept only the in-frame ones, dropping some. This repertoire shows over 95,000 clones, over 65% found once; its top ten account for roughly 2.5%. The sequenced sample was PBMCs. The receptors shown here come from a woman between 18 and 30 years old in good health and CMV-seronegative.

The chain joins TRBV30 to TRBJ2-2, with D possibly matching TRBD2 (7 bases). The CDR3 spans 14 residues. V lost 5 bases to trimming and J lost 6 bases, with 16 bases between them. Germline values: CDR1 GTSNPN, CDR2 SVGIG (reference sequence). CDR3 protein: CAWWEGGGSGELFF. The CDR3 DNA sequence: TGTGCCTGGTGGGAAGGGGGGGGTTCCGGGGAGCTGTTTTTT.

The V gene is TRBV6-6, the J gene TRBJ2-7; the match to TRBD2 covers 7 bases. This CDR3 is built from 15 residues. CDR1 is MNHNY and CDR2 is SVGAGI in the germline V gene (reference sequence). With 0 bases clipped from V and 5 bases from J, the junction kept 7 bases outside the gene matches. CDR3 coding DNA: TGTGCCAGCAGTTACTCAGCCAGCGGGATCGACGAGCAGTACTTC. Amino acid sequence: CASSYSASGIDEQYF.

This clone has a single count. The CDR3, as DNA: TGTGCCAGCAGCTTAGTCGAGCGAGTCCGGGAGCTGTTTTTT. It encodes CASSLVERVRELFF. The chain uses TRBV11-2 and TRBJ2-2; the D is unclear. V was clipped by 1 base and J by 9 bases, with 12 bases between them. Germline values: CDR1 SGHAT, CDR2 FQNNGV. This CDR3 has 14 residues.

The chain combines TRBV18 with TRBJ1-1, with 10 positions matching TRBD1. V lost 6 bases, J lost 0 bases, and 4 bases stayed unmatched. The CDR3 length is 15 residues. Germline CDR1 is KGHSH and CDR2 is LQKENI. CDR3 region: CASSYGTGVNTEAFF. CDR3 sequence (DNA): TGTGCCAGCTCTTATGGGACAGGGGTGAACACTGAAGCTTTCTTT.

The chain combines TRBV7-2 with TRBJ2-1, with 8 bases matching TRBD2. J was trimmed by 6 bases and V by 3 bases; bases with no gene match: 7. This CDR3 contains 15 residues. Looked up from germline, CDR1 is SGHTA and CDR2 is FQGNSA. Here the CDR3 reads CASSLSSGEGNEQFF. CDR3 in DNA: TGTGCCAGCAGCTTGAGTAGCGGGGAGGGCAATGAGCAGTTCTTC.

This clone was recorded only once. The rearrangement uses TRBV7-9 and TRBJ2-7, with TRBD2 identical over 8 bases. In germline, CDR1 is SEHNR, CDR2 FQNEAQ (reference sequence). V dropped 5 bases and J dropped 2; count of bases not matched to a gene: 5. This CDR3 has 14 residues. CDR3 DNA: TGTGCCAGCAGCCGGCTAGCGGGCCCCTACGAGCAGTACTTC. Translating it yields CASSRLAGPYEQYF.

The chain has TRBV11-3 and TRBJ1-1, with D unclear. Trimming removed 5 bases at V and 4 bases at J, with 11 bases between. Germline values: CDR1 SGHNT, CDR2 YENEEA. The CDR3 spans 13 residues. CDR3 sequence: CASSPGVGTEAFF. CDR3 DNA: TGTGCCAGCAGCCCGGGTGTTGGCACTGAAGCTTTCTTT.

The chain uses TRBV30 and TRBJ1-1, with a possible D match to TRBD1 (6 bases). Germline lookup yields CDR1 GTSNPN and CDR2 SVGIG (reference sequence). V gave up 2 bases and J gave up 3 bases, with 16 bases separating them. There are 15 residues in the CDR3. CDR3 nucleotides: TGTGCCTGGAGTAGATTGACACAGGGCTACACTGAAGCTTTCTTT. Amino acid sequence: CAWSRLTQGYTEAFF. Combining the CDR3 with reference TRBV30 and TRBJ1-1 gives the whole variable domain SQTIHQWPATLVQPVGSPLSLECTVEGTSNPNLYWYRQAAGRGLQLLFYSVGIGQISSEVPQNLSASRPQDRQFILSSKKLLLSDSGFYLCAWSRLTQGYTEAFFGQGTRLTVV.

Remarks on this clone: Its ends do not fully match the called genes, so a read error is possible. The chain is built from TRBV30 and TRBJ1-1; weak D call: TRBD1 (5 bases). The CDR3 runs 11 residues. Germline CDR1 reads GTSNPN; CDR2 reads SVGIG (reference sequence). The CDR3 nucleotides read TGTGCCTGGAGTCCTCAGGGAGGGCTCTTTTTT. Translating it yields CAWSPQGGLFF. The full variable domain, completed using reference TRBV30 and TRBJ1-1, is SQTIHQWPATLVQPVGSPLSLECTVEGTSNPNLYWYRQAAGRGLQLLFYSVGIGQISSEVPQNLSASRPQDRQFILSSKKLLLSDSGFYLCAWSPQGGLFFGQGTRLTVV.

The rearrangement joins TRBV23-1 to TRBJ2-7; a possible D gene is TRBD1 (6 bases). TRBV23-1 qualifies as an ORF whose function is uncertain. V lost 8 bases and J 1 base, leaving 12 bases between the germline ends. This CDR3 is 13 amino acids long. CDR3 coding DNA: TGCGCCAGCTCAAACAGGGCTTCCTACGAGCAGTACGTC. Its translation: CASSNRASYEQYV.

The DNA of the CDR3 is TGTGCCAGTAGGACTCCGGGACAGGGAAGCAATCAGCCCCAGCATTTT. Translating gives CASRTPGQGSNQPQHF. J is TRBJ1-5 and V is TRBV19, with 9 bases lining up with TRBD1. Unmatched junction bases numbered 7, after V lost 6 bases and J lost 1 base. This CDR3 is 16 amino acids long. Germline V gives CDR1 LNHDA, CDR2 SQIVND (reference sequence).

The chain links TRBV10-2 to TRBJ2-3; 10 nucleotides line up with TRBD2. Looked up from germline, CDR1 is WSHSY and CDR2 is SAAADI. Unmatched junction bases numbered 7, after V lost 4 bases and J lost 0 bases. This CDR3 is 17 amino acids long. CDR3 in DNA: TGCGCCAGCAGTGGTTCTAGCGGGGGATCTAGCACAGATACGCAGTATTTT. This translates into CASSGSSGGSSTDTQYF.

The chain is built from TRBV11-3 and TRBJ2-1, with TRBD2 matching 7 bases. V gave up 5 bases and J gave up 0 bases; unmatched junction bases: 4. Germline V CDR1 and CDR2: SGHNT, YENEEA. The CDR3 length is 15 residues. DNA for the CDR3: TGTGCCAGCAGCCCAGCGGGGAGCTCCTACAATGAGCAGTTCTTC. It specifies CASSPAGSSYNEQFF.

This sequence joins TRBV19 and TRBJ2-2, with 8 bases aligning to TRBD2. CDR3 length equals 14 residues. The junction had 5 bases not matched to a gene; V was cut back by 5 bases and J by 6 bases. CDR1 and CDR2 from the germline V gene are LNHDA and SQIVND (reference sequence). The CDR3 loop is CASSLPGGAGELFF. CDR3 sequence (DNA): TGTGCCAGTAGTCTACCGGGGGGGGCCGGGGAGCTGTTTTTT.

This clone was recorded only once. This rearrangement joins TRBV5-4 to TRBJ2-5, with 8 bases identical to TRBD1. Germline loops: CDR1 SGHNT, CDR2 YYREEE (reference sequence). With 4 bases clipped from V and 2 bases from J, the junction kept 7 bases outside the gene matches. The CDR3 consists of 15 residues. The CDR3 DNA reads as TGTGCCAGCAGCAAGGACAGGGATGGGCAAGAGACCCAGTACTTC. The encoded protein is CASSKDRDGQETQYF.

To note about this clone: One junction end does not reproduce the germline sequence, and a read error may be involved. The chain combines TRBV7-7 with TRBJ2-1; TRBD2 matches at 8 bases. CDR3 length: 15 amino acids. Germline V gene lookup returns CDR1 SSHAT and CDR2 FNYEAQ (reference sequence). CDR3 DNA sequence: TGTGCTAGCAGCTTAGGGCTAGCGGGTTACAATGAGCAGTTCTTC. This sequence encodes CASSLGLAGYNEQFF.

The chain carries TRBV29-1 and TRBJ1-1, with D possibly being TRBD1 (6 bases). Germline assignment: CDR1 SQVTM and CDR2 ANQGSEA. Trimming cost V 7 bases and J 0 bases, with 21 bases left between them. CDR3 length equals 16 residues. DNA of the CDR3: TGCAGCGCCCGGGGGGGGGCAAGGGGCATGAACACTGAAGCTTTCTTT. It specifies CSARGGARGMNTEAFF. The whole variable domain, remainder taken from reference TRBV29-1 and TRBJ1-1, is SAVISQKPSRDICQRGTSLTIQCQVDSQVTMMFWYRQQPGQSLTLIATANQGSEATYESGFVIDKFPISRPNLTFSTLTVSNMSPEDSSIYLCSARGGARGMNTEAFFGQGTRLTVV.

The DNA for the CDR3 is TGTGCCAGCAGCCGCTCCGGGAACGTCTATGGCTACACCTTC. Translation gives CASSRSGNVYGYTF. The chain is built from TRBV6-5 and TRBJ1-2; unclear D gene. The CDR3 is 14 residues long. V shed 6 bases and J shed 4 bases, with 15 bases lying between them. Germline CDR1 MNHEY, CDR2 SVGAGI.

The rearrangement uses TRBV19 and TRBJ1-1, with D maybe TRBD1 (6 bases). V was shortened by 2 bases and J by 3 bases, with 10 bases between the two germline ends. CDR1 LNHDA and CDR2 SQIVND come from the germline V gene (reference sequence). The CDR3 is 14 residues long. The CDR3 DNA sequence: TGTGCCAGTAGTATATGGAAGGGGGACACTGAAGCTTTCTTT. Its protein is CASSIWKGDTEAFF.